This record concerns one T cell receptor (beta chain) sequence. These data come from a study of blood T cell repertoires in COVID-19. CDR3 length: 14 amino acids. Looked up from germline, CDR1 is GTSNPN and CDR2 is SVGIG (reference sequence). V was pared by 2 bases and J by 7 bases, with 15 bases between. In the original analysis: Nucleated cell counts were estimated from reference gene primer amplification. The protocol was immunoSEQ multiplex PCR, while the TCRdb copy is restricted to in-frame clones and leaves out a portion. V and J calls and clone size come straight from that table; D and trimming were deduced from the DNA. The table lists 95,000 to 150,000 clones, 80% to 90% of them singletons.

The sequence was obtained from a woman aged 50 to 65 with active or convalescent COVID-19. The sequenced sample was peripheral blood. This chain joins TRBV30 and TRBJ1-5, with D tentatively TRBD1 (6 bases). CDR3 loop: CAWSPRGRAQPQHF. The CDR3 coding sequence is TGTGCCTGGAGTCCGAGGGGGAGAGCGCAGCCCCAGCATTTT. The full variable domain, its missing parts supplied by reference TRBV30 and TRBJ1-5, is SQTIHQWPATLVQPVGSPLSLECTVEGTSNPNLYWYRQAAGRGLQLLFYSVGIGQISSEVPQNLSASRPQDRQFILSSKKLLLSDSGFYLCAWSPRGRAQPQHFGDGTRLSIL.